The 4 T cell receptor beta chains reported below all come from one sample, sequenced in a study of radiotherapy plus CTLA-4 blockade in lung cancer. Generated by immunoSEQ multiplex PCR, the TCRdb table keeps only in-frame clones and is missing some. The data show some 40,000 clones, 75% to 80% seen once. This specimen was peripheral blood, taken from a patient treated with radiotherapy plus ipilimumab. The receptors here all came from a human donor with non-small cell lung cancer whose response to radiotherapy plus ipilimumab could not be evaluated.

A single count supports this clone. The chain uses TRBV9 and TRBJ2-7; maybe TRBD1 (5 bases). Germline-derived CDR1 and CDR2 are SGDLS and YYNGEE. The CDR3 contains 12 residues. V was clipped by 4 bases and J by 3 bases, with 8 bases between them. The CDR3 loop reads CASSYTGYEQYF. CDR3 nucleotide sequence: TGTGCCAGCAGCTATACAGGCTACGAGCAGTACTTC. Looking up the rest from reference TRBV9 and TRBJ2-7 gives the full variable domain: DSGVTQTPKHLITATGQRVTLRCSPRSGDLSVYWYQQSLDQGLQFLIQYYNGEERAKGNILERFSAQQFPDLHSELNLSSLELGDSALYFCASSYTGYEQYFGPGTRLTVT.

This chain uses TRBV5-1 with TRBJ1-6; TRBD1 matches at 9 bases. V lost 3 bases and J lost 7; bases outside the gene matches: 5. This CDR3 has 15 amino acids. Germline CDR1 SGHRS, CDR2 YFSETQ. The CDR3 coding sequence is TGCGCCAGCAGCTCGGAACAGGGGGCGAATTCACCCCTCCACTTT. Translated: CASSSEQGANSPLHF.

DNA for the CDR3: TGTGCCAGCAGCGTGGGGGGTGATAATTCACCCCTCCACTTT. It is translated as CASSVGGDNSPLHF. The chain is built from TRBV9 and TRBJ1-6; weak D call: TRBD1 (5 bases). The germline V and J ends were trimmed by 2 bases and 5 bases, with 8 bases remaining between them. CDR1 SGDLS and CDR2 YYNGEE come from the germline V gene. The CDR3 is made up of 14 amino acids.

This rearrangement joins TRBV19 to TRBJ1-1, with a tentative D call TRBD1 (6 bases). CDR1 is LNHDA, CDR2 SQIVND, per germline (reference sequence). This CDR3 has 15 amino acids. V dropped 7 bases and J dropped 4 bases, with 19 bases sitting between them. The CDR3 region has the DNA TGTGCCAGTAAATGGGGGTACAGGGTCGGCACTGAAGCTTTCTTT. The encoded protein is CASKWGYRVGTEAFF.